Below are 10 T cell receptor beta chains sequenced from a single sample in a study of CD8+ T cells in alopecia areata (dated by TCRdb to the late 2010s). This specimen's time point label, interpreted: about 25 weeks on oral tofacitinib. The treatment or condition tag for this specimen amounts to: oral pan-JAK inhibitor, 5-10 mg twice daily. Preparation of the library involved the immunoSEQ multiplex PCR assay. To provide template for TCR sequencing, every sample had RNA extracted and reverse transcribed into cDNA. The source is immuneACCESS, and TCRdb retained only in-frame sequences with V and J called. Part of the clones is not carried over; for the studies checked, unresolved V genes explain less than half of this, and the remainder is unexplained. In all, the sample holds roughly 170,000 clones, and around 58% of those were seen once. Jointly, the top ten make up around 12% of the sample. The sample was CD8+ T cells sorted from blood, taken at week 24, from a patient treated with tofacitinib. These receptors all stem from a human donor with alopecia areata.

V and J are TRBV18 and TRBJ2-1; TRBD1 is a possible D gene (6 bases). Germline V gives CDR1 KGHSH, CDR2 LQKENI. Trimming left V 3 bases short and J 1 base short, with 10 bases between. The length of the CDR3 is 15 residues. The CDR3 region is CASSPGQGSYNEQFF. For the CDR3, the DNA is TGTGCCAGCTCACCCGGGCAGGGGTCCTACAATGAGCAGTTCTTC. The full variable domain, in which reference TRBV18 and TRBJ2-1 provide the parts outside the CDR3, is NAGVMQNPRHLVRRRGQEARLRCSPMKGHSHVYWYRQLPEEGLKFMVYLQKENIIDESGMPKERFSAEFPKEGPSILRIQQVVRGDSAAYFCASSPGQGSYNEQFFGPGTRLTVL.

V and J are TRBV29-1 and TRBJ2-5; 9 positions match TRBD1. This CDR3 comprises 17 residues. The germline V gene encodes CDR1 SQVTM and CDR2 ANQGSEA. The J segment lost 1 base and the V segment lost 3 bases, leaving 12 bases of the junction unmatched. In DNA, the CDR3 is TGCAGCGTTGAGGGGGACAGGGAAACCCCCCGCCAAGAGACCCAGTACTTC. Translated: CSVEGDRETPRQETQYF.

This clone was seen more than once but under ten times. DNA of the CDR3: TGCGCCAGCAGCCAACCGGGGACGAAAAAGAATGAGCAGTTCTTC. Protein: CASSQPGTKKNEQFF. The chain recombines TRBV4-1 with TRBJ2-1; D is possibly TRBD1 or TRBD2 (5 bases each). Germline values: CDR1 MGHRA, CDR2 YSYEKL. Trimming took 2 bases from V and 7 from J, leaving 15 bases between them. The CDR3 has 15 amino acids.

About this clone: Mismatch with germline at one junction end may stem from a read error. This chain uses TRBV6-5 with TRBJ2-3, with 12 bases identical to TRBD2. This CDR3 contains 14 residues. Germline V lookup: CDR1 MNHEY, CDR2 SVGAGI. The CDR3 loop is CASSNGLAGHVEVW. DNA for the CDR3: TGTGCCAGCAGTAACGGACTAGCGGGACATGTGGAGGTTTGG.

This rearrangement joins TRBV27 to TRBJ1-2, with 9 bases fitting TRBD1. Trimming at V came to 8 bases and at J to 8 bases, leaving 15 bases not matched to a gene. The CDR3 consists of 15 residues. Germline V gene sequence: CDR1 MNHEY, CDR2 SMNVEV (reference sequence). This chain's CDR3 is CASGLGTQGARGYTF. The CDR3 nucleotides are TGTGCCAGCGGGCTGGGCACACAGGGGGCGAGGGGCTACACCTTC.

V and J are TRBV13 and TRBJ2-1; 11 bases are shared with TRBD2. The CDR3 has 16 amino acids. CDR1 and CDR2 (germline): PRHDT, FYEKMQ (reference sequence). The J segment lost 9 bases and the V segment lost 5 bases, leaving 12 bases of the junction unmatched. In nucleotides, the CDR3 is TGTGCCAGCAGCCCCGGCGCGACTAGCGGGGTAGGTGAGCAGTTCTTC. This translates into CASSPGATSGVGEQFF. Full variable domain (rest looked up from reference TRBV13 and TRBJ2-1): AAGVIQSPRHLIKEKRETATLKCYPIPRHDTVYWYQQGPGQDPQFLISFYEKMQSDKGSIPDRFSAQQFSDYHSELNMSSLELGDSALYFCASSPGATSGVGEQFFGPGTRLTVL.

As concerns this clone: This sample includes further DNA sequences coding for the same CDR3. The gene calls are TRBV5-1 and TRBJ2-3, with D unclear. The CDR3 runs to 15 residues. Trimming pared 0 bases from V and 0 bases from J, leaving 8 bases between. From germline, CDR1 is SGHRS and CDR2 YFSETQ. Here the CDR3 DNA reads TGCGCCAGCAGCTTGGCCGTTGGCAGCACAGATACGCAGTATTTT. It codes for CASSLAVGSTDTQYF.

The J gene is TRBJ2-6, the V gene TRBV11-2, with 7 bases fitting TRBD1. This CDR3 comprises 16 residues. The germline gives CDR1 SGHAT, CDR2 FQNNGV. Trimming took 5 bases from V and 2 from J; bases not matched to a gene: 6. The CDR3, as DNA: TGTGCCAGCAGCACCCAGGGGGTGGCTGGGGCCAACGTCCTGACTTTC. Translating gives CASSTQGVAGANVLTF.

The chain is built from TRBV23-1 and TRBJ1-1; D is unclear. TRBV23-1 is recorded as an ORF, its role being uncertain. This CDR3 is built from 12 residues. V dropped 3 bases and J dropped 3 bases, with 5 bases sitting between them. CDR3 nucleotide sequence: TGCGCCAGCAGTCATCAGGACACTGAAGCTTTCTTT. Its translation: CASSHQDTEAFF.

The chain carries TRBV7-8 and TRBJ1-2, with D unclear. Germline V CDR1 and CDR2: SGHVS, FQNEAQ. The CDR3 loop spans 13 amino acids. The V gene lost 4 bases and the J gene lost 4 bases, with 10 bases spanning the gap. DNA for the CDR3: TGTGCCAGCAGCTCCATGGGAGGCTATGGCTACACCTTC. This gives the protein CASSSMGGYGYTF.